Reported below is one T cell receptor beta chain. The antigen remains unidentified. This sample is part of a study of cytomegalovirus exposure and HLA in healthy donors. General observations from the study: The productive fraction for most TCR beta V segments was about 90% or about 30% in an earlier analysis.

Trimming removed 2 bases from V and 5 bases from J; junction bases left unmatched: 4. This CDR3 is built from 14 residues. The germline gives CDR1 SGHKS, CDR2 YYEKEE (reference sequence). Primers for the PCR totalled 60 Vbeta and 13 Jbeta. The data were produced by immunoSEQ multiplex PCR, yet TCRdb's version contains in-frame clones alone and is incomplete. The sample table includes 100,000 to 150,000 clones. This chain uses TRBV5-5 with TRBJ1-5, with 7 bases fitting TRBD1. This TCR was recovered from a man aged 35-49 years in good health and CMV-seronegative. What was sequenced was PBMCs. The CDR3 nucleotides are TGTGCCAGCAGCTTTGGGGACAGCTATCAGCCCCAGCATTTT. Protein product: CASSFGDSYQPQHF. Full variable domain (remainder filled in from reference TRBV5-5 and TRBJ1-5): DAGVTQSPTHLIKTRGQQVTLRCSPISGHKSVSWYQQVLGQGPQFIFQYYEKEERGRGNFPDRFSARQFPNYSSELNVNALLLGDSALYLCASSFGDSYQPQHFGDGTRLSIL.